The 9 T cell receptor beta chains below all came from one sample that was sequenced in a study of tumor-infiltrating lymphocytes in primary liver carcinoma. The source of the blood RNA was unsorted whole blood, and germline DNA was extracted as well. TCR beta cDNA was prepared out of 450 to 500 ng total RNA by means of a constant-region primer. Libraries covering TCR beta were generated through three nested multiplex PCR rounds (using a slightly modified ARM-PCR). TRBV1-TRBV30 forward primers paired with a C-beta reverse primer drove the first two PCR rounds, roughly 9 cycles each. MiXCR, run by TCRdb on the multiplex PCR reads, gives a single entry per CDR3 protein. This table holds fewer than 350,000 distinct CDR3 sequences, roughly two thirds found once. Sequenced: peripheral blood. These receptors were taken from a man aged 35 to 55 with primary liver carcinoma and hepatitis B virus infection.

This clonotype occurred many times. This chain joins TRBV6-2 or TRBV6-3 and TRBJ2-7, with TRBD1 identical over 7 bases. CDR3 length: 15 amino acids. The germline CDR1 and CDR2 sequences are MNHEY and SVGEGT. Losses at the gene ends were 5 bases for V and 4 bases for J; bases not matched to a gene: 11. The CDR3 nucleotides are TGTGCCAGCAGTCCAGAAACAGGGGAAATTTACGAGCAGTACTTC. This translates into CASSPETGEIYEQYF.

This chain connects TRBV28 to TRBJ2-5, with a possible D match to TRBD1 (5 bases). The CDR3 covers 15 residues. Germline values: CDR1 MDHEN, CDR2 SYDVKM. V shed 3 bases and J shed 1 base, with 12 bases lying between them. Here the CDR3 DNA reads TGTGCCAGCAGTTTTTCAGGGTTGGGCCAAGAGACCCAGTACTTC. It specifies CASSFSGLGQETQYF.

Regarding this clonotype: This may be a read error: a much more frequent sequence differs by one nucleotide. This chain links TRBV6-6 with TRBJ2-2; 8 bases agree with TRBD2. After removal of 2 bases from V and 6 bases from J, the junction contained 5 bases not matched to a gene. Germline lookup yields CDR1 MNHNY and CDR2 SVGAGI (reference sequence). This CDR3 comprises 15 residues. The CDR3 reads CASSYGAGAAGELFF. The CDR3 DNA reads as TGTGCCAGCAGTTACGGAGCGGGAGCGGCCGGGGAGCTGTTTTTT.

As regards this clonotype: The junction differs from germline at one of its ends, possibly a read error. The chain has TRBV6-6 and TRBJ1-1; D might be TRBD1 (5 bases). Germline V CDR1 and CDR2: MNHNY, SVGAGI (reference sequence). The CDR3 sequence is 15 residues long. The CDR3, as DNA: TGTGCCATCAGTAACCCCATTGGGGGGAACACTGAAGCTTTCTTT. Its protein product is CAISNPIGGNTEAFF.

Of note for this clonotype: A much larger clone lies a single base off, so this may be a read error. The chain employs TRBV6-1 and TRBJ2-5; D perhaps matches TRBD2 (7 bases). The CDR3 spans 16 residues. The germline gives CDR1 MNHNS, CDR2 SASEGT. Trimming left V 5 bases short and J 0 bases short, with 16 bases between. CDR3 DNA sequence: TGTGCCAGCAGTCTGATGGGGGGGGCGTACCAAGAGACCCAGTACTTC. As protein: CASSLMGGAYQETQYF.

The chain couples TRBV5-6 to TRBJ1-1; 7 nucleotides match TRBD1. The CDR3 is made up of 13 amino acids. V shed 0 bases and J 9 bases; nucleotides not matched to a gene: 5. Per germline, CDR1 SGHDT and CDR2 YYEEEE. The CDR3 DNA sequence: TGTGCCAGCAGCTTGGGCAGGGGGACGCAAGCTTTCTTT. This encodes CASSLGRGTQAFF.

This clonotype was counted ten times or more. This chain connects TRBV11-2 to TRBJ2-2; D might be TRBD2 (5 bases). The germline V gene encodes CDR1 SGHAT and CDR2 FQNNGV. There are 12 residues in the CDR3. With 4 bases removed from V and 6 bases from J, the gap between germline ends came to 6 bases. This chain's CDR3 is CASSSRAGELFF. CDR3 in DNA: TGTGCCAGCAGCTCGCGGGCCGGGGAGCTGTTTTTT.

The table lists this clonotype with a few counts. Given a much more abundant clone one base away, this may be a read error. The rearrangement links TRBV4-3 to TRBJ2-7; D gene unclear. From germline, CDR1 is LGHNA and CDR2 YSLEER. V lost 0 bases, J lost 9 bases, and 18 bases lay in between. This CDR3 is built from 15 residues. CDR3 loop: CASSQDQSTRLGQYF. The DNA for the CDR3 is TGCGCCAGCAGCCAAGATCAATCGACTCGACTCGGGCAGTACTTC.

Regarding this clonotype: Sequence at one end of the junction differs from germline and may be a read error. The rearrangement links TRBV11-2 to TRBJ2-7; TRBD1 might be the D (6 bases). The germline gives CDR1 SGHAT, CDR2 FQNNGV. The CDR3 has 16 amino acids. CDR3 sequence: CANSFATGLTNYEQYF. CDR3 DNA sequence: TGTGCCAACAGCTTTGCCACAGGGTTAACAAACTACGAGCAATACTTC.